This T cell receptor beta chain was found in a study of blood T cell repertoires in COVID-19. Profiled with immunoSEQ multiplex PCR; TCRdb holds only in-frame clones, not every one. The table has a few hundred thousand clones, roughly 85% seen once; the top ten hold 3% to 4.5%. The CDR3 extends over 13 amino acids. The ends were cut back, 2 bases at V and 3 bases at J, with 7 bases in the middle. Per germline, CDR1 MNHNS and CDR2 SASEGT. The clonotype was recovered from a woman under 30 with acute or convalescent COVID-19. V gene TRBV6-1 combines with J gene TRBJ1-2, with D uncertain. The sequenced material came from peripheral blood. Here the CDR3 reads CASSETEYYGYTF. CDR3 bases: TGTGCCAGCAGTGAAACCGAGTACTATGGCTACACCTTC.